One T cell receptor beta chain is described in this entry. The sort gate was single viable CD3+CD4+CD8-CD45RO+ cells for memory CD4+ T cells. The CDR3 runs to 16 residues. V trimming: 4 bases; J trimming: 6 bases; junction bases outside the gene matches: 8. Germline CDR1 SGHDN, CDR2 FVKESK. The sample is drawn from a study of memory CD4+ T cells and cytomegalovirus serostatus. Assay: immunoSEQ multiplex PCR; the TCRdb copy retains only in-frame clones and omits some. This table has 50,000 to 60,000 clones, about 80% appearing once. The chain is built from TRBV14 and TRBJ2-1, with TRBD2 identical over 11 bases. The sequence was collected from an adult in good health and CMV-seropositive. The sequenced material came from memory CD4+ T cells from blood. CDR3 sequence (DNA): TGTGCCAGCAGCCTTCTCGGGACTAGCGGTACCAATGAGCAGTTCTTC. This sequence encodes CASSLLGTSGTNEQFF.